Each of the 14 T cell receptor beta chains below was sequenced from the same sample in a study of T cell responses to AZD1222 COVID-19 vaccine. The table came from immunoSEQ multiplex PCR; TCRdb's copy has only in-frame clones and leaves some out. The table lists approximately 130,000 clones, under 95% of them singletons. The sample consisted of peripheral blood, taken on day 0 of AZD1222 vaccination. All receptors come from an adult in good health.

As DNA, the CDR3 is TGTGCCAGCAGCCAAGGTCTAGTAATAGCCAAAAACATTCAGTACTTC. This codes for CASSQGLVIAKNIQYF. The chain couples TRBV4-2 to TRBJ2-4; D unclear. Germline lookup yields CDR1 LGHNA and CDR2 YNFKEQ. V gave up 1 base and J gave up 0 bases, with 10 bases separating them. The CDR3 runs to 16 residues.

This chain uses TRBV29-1 with TRBJ2-3, with a tentative D call TRBD1 (5 bases). This CDR3 has 13 amino acids. The V gene lost 5 bases and the J gene lost 0 bases, with 9 bases spanning the gap. The germline gives CDR1 SQVTM, CDR2 ANQGSEA. CDR3: CSVKGISTDTQYF. The CDR3 region has the DNA TGCAGCGTTAAGGGGATTAGCACAGATACGCAGTATTTT.

J is TRBJ1-5 and V is TRBV9, with TRBD1 matching over 10 bases. With 3 bases clipped from V and 5 bases from J, the junction kept 5 bases outside the gene matches. The germline gives CDR1 SGDLS, CDR2 YYNGEE. This CDR3 is built from 15 residues. The CDR3 nucleotides read TGTGCCAGCAGCGAGACCGGGACAGGGGATCAGCCCCAGCATTTT. It encodes CASSETGTGDQPQHF.

The V gene is TRBV7-3, the J gene TRBJ2-7; 9 nucleotides match TRBD2. Trimming removed 1 base from V and 5 bases from J; junction bases left unmatched: 6. The germline gives CDR1 SGHTA, CDR2 FQGTGA. The length of the CDR3 is 15 residues. CDR3 sequence reads: CASSLIAGAINEQYF. The CDR3 DNA reads TGTGCCAGCAGCTTAATAGCGGGAGCCATAAACGAGCAGTACTTC.

The CDR3 region is CASSQEQIPEGNIQYF. The DNA of the CDR3 is TGCGCCAGCAGCCAAGAACAGATCCCGGAGGGAAACATTCAGTACTTC. The chain joins TRBV4-3 to TRBJ2-4; possibly TRBD2 for D (6 bases). Germline V gives CDR1 LGHNA, CDR2 YSLEER. V lost 0 bases, J lost 6 bases, and 15 bases lay in between. The CDR3 consists of 16 residues.

The chain joins TRBV28 to TRBJ2-3; 13 nucleotides agree with TRBD2. Looked up from germline, CDR1 is MDHEN and CDR2 is SYDVKM. CDR3 length: 14 amino acids. The ends lost 10 bases at V and 5 bases at J; junction bases unmatched: 6. Here the CDR3 reads CATRTSGSQDTQYF. CDR3 coding DNA: TGTGCCACCAGGACTAGCGGGAGCCAAGATACGCAGTATTTT.

The CDR3 loop reads CASSESPQRGGGPVAFF. CDR3 DNA sequence: TGCGCCAGCAGTGAGTCGCCTCAACGCGGGGGGGGGCCGGTGGCTTTCTTT. The chain uses TRBV10-1 and TRBJ1-1; the D gene is possibly TRBD1 (6 bases). This CDR3 has 17 amino acids. Germline loops: CDR1 WNHNN, CDR2 SYGVQD (reference sequence). Trimming took 0 bases from V and 11 from J, leaving 25 bases between them.

The V call is TRBV28, the J call TRBJ1-5; D call uncertain. Germline CDR1 MDHEN, CDR2 SYDVKM. The CDR3 runs 12 residues. V lost 8 bases and J lost 1, with 6 bases in between. The CDR3 loop reads CASLESNQPQHF. The DNA of the CDR3 is TGTGCCAGCCTGGAGAGCAATCAGCCCCAGCATTTT.

The J gene is TRBJ1-5, the V gene TRBV7-2; D not resolved. V dropped 0 bases and J dropped 6 bases, with 6 bases sitting between them. Germline CDR1 reads SGHTA; CDR2 reads FQGNSA. The CDR3 contains 13 residues. As DNA, the CDR3 is TGTGCCAGCAGCTTAGCGCACCTTCAGCCCCAGCATTTT. Translating gives CASSLAHLQPQHF. The full variable domain, completed using reference TRBV7-2 and TRBJ1-5, is GAGVSQSPSNKVTEKGKDVELRCDPISGHTALYWYRQSLGQGLEFLIYFQGNSAPDKSGLPSDRFSAERTGGSVSTLTIQRTQQEDSAVYLCASSLAHLQPQHFGDGTRLSIL.

The chain combines TRBV30 with TRBJ1-2; D remains unclear. V shed 3 bases and J shed 4 bases, with 12 bases lying between them. CDR3 size: 13 residues. CDR1 and CDR2 (germline): GTSNPN, SVGIG (reference sequence). Here the CDR3 DNA reads TGTGCCTGGAGGACCCACGGGCCCTATGGCTACACCTTC. It is translated as CAWRTHGPYGYTF.

The genes are TRBV29-1 and TRBJ1-2; 9 nucleotides agree with TRBD1. The CDR3 runs 12 residues. J lost 6 bases, V lost 7 bases, and 6 bases had no gene match. CDR1 is SQVTM and CDR2 is ANQGSEA in the germline V gene. CDR3 nucleotide sequence: TGCAGCGGAGGGGACAGGGTGGATGGCTACACCTTC. Residues: CSGGDRVDGYTF.

The J gene is TRBJ1-1, the V gene TRBV11-3, with D possibly being TRBD1 (5 bases). The CDR3 consists of 13 residues. Trimming pared 5 bases from V and 0 bases from J, leaving 7 bases between. CDR1 SGHNT and CDR2 YENEEA come from the germline V gene. CDR3 sequence reads: CASSRGVNTEAFF. The CDR3, as DNA: TGTGCCAGCAGCCGAGGGGTGAACACTGAAGCTTTCTTT.

A single count supports this clone. This rearrangement joins TRBV19 to TRBJ1-6; 10 nucleotides align to TRBD1. Germline values: CDR1 LNHDA, CDR2 SQIVND (reference sequence). Trimming took 5 bases from V and 1 from J; bases not matched to a gene: 5. The CDR3 length is 17 residues. The CDR3 coding sequence is TGTGCCAGTAGTTCCCGGACAGGGGGATCCTATAATTCACCCCTCCACTTT. This encodes CASSSRTGGSYNSPLHF.

This rearrangement joins TRBV5-6 to TRBJ2-3; D not certain. The germline V and J ends were trimmed by 3 bases and 10 bases, with 12 bases remaining between them. CDR1 and CDR2 from the germline V gene are SGHDT and YYEEEE. The length of the CDR3 is 12 residues. This CDR3 is CASSSLARSQYF. The CDR3 coding sequence is TGTGCCAGCAGCTCCCTGGCAAGATCGCAGTATTTT.